This TCR beta chain was observed in a study of blood T cell repertoires in COVID-19. Trimming removed 2 bases from V and 6 bases from J, with 22 bases in between. Germline V CDR1 and CDR2: SEHNR, FQNEAQ (reference sequence). This CDR3 has 17 amino acids. Libraries were prepared by immunoSEQ multiplex PCR; TCRdb keeps only in-frame clonotypes and omits some of them. The data hold 300,000 or so clones, with around 90% observed a single time. Sequencing was carried out using PBMCs or T cells enriched from blood (not recorded which). This chain connects TRBV7-9 to TRBJ1-1; no clear D. The receptor was isolated from a woman aged 25 to 39 who had recovered from COVID-19. The CDR3: CASSLLGSSRRGSEAFF. CDR3 sequence (DNA): TGTGCCAGCAGCTTATTAGGTAGCTCCCGCCGCGGGTCTGAAGCTTTCTTT.